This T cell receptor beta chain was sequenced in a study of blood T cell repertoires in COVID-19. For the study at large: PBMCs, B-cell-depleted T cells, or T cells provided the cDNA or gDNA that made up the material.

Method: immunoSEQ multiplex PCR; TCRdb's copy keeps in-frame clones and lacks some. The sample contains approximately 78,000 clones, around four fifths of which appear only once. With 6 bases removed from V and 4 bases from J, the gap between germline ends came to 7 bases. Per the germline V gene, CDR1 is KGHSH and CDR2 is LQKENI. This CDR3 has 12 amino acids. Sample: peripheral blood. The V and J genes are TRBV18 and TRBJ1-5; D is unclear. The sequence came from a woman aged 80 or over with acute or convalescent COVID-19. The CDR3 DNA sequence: TGTGCCAGCTCCGAGAGGAATCAGCCCCAGCATTTT. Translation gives CASSERNQPQHF. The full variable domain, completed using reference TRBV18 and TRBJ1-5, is NAGVMQNPRHLVRRRGQEARLRCSPMKGHSHVYWYRQLPEEGLKFMVYLQKENIIDESGMPKERFSAEFPKEGPSILRIQQVVRGDSAAYFCASSERNQPQHFGDGTRLSIL.